The entry below gives a single TCR beta chain sequence along with its context. What it binds is not known. This entry comes from a study of T-cell memory formation after mild COVID-19. Background on the study: The TCR clusters were mostly specific to one donor. Study-wide points: Mostly located in CM and EM were contracting CD4+ clones, with contracting CD8+ clones located in EMRA.

From 5'RACE with constant-segment primers came TCR alpha and TCR beta cDNA libraries that carried sample barcodes and UMIs. In TCRdb, the 5' RACE reads were re-called with MiXCR into one record per CDR3 protein. The top ten hold about 12% of the sample, which has around 340,000 distinct CDR3 sequences, under 25% seen once. This CDR3 comprises 16 residues. V was pared by 3 bases and J by 3 bases, with 5 bases of the junction left unmatched. Germline-derived CDR1 and CDR2 are SGHVS and FQNEAQ. V gene TRBV7-8 combines with J gene TRBJ2-3; 11 bases map to TRBD2. Sequencing used PBMCs or a T cell subset sorted from them (not recorded which). The sequence derives from an adult woman who had mild COVID-19 (a few samples of this study predate the infection). Cell type and time point are not known. CDR3 sequence reads: CASSFLAGGLTDTQYF. The CDR3, as DNA: TGTGCCAGCAGCTTCTTAGCGGGGGGGCTTACAGATACGCAGTATTTT.